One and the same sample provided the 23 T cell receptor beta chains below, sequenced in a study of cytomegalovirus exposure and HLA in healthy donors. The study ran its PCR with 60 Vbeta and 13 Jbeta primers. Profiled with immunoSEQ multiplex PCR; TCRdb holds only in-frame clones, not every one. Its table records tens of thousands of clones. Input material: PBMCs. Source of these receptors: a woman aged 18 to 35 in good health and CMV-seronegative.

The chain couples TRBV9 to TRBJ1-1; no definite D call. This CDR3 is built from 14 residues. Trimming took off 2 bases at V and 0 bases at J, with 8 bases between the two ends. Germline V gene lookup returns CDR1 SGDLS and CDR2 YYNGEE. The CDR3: CASSVGRLNTEAFF. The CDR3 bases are TGTGCCAGCAGCGTTGGCCGATTGAACACTGAAGCTTTCTTT. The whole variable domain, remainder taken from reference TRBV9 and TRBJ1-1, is DSGVTQTPKHLITATGQRVTLRCSPRSGDLSVYWYQQSLDQGLQFLIQYYNGEERAKGNILERFSAQQFPDLHSELNLSSLELGDSALYFCASSVGRLNTEAFFGQGTRLTVV.

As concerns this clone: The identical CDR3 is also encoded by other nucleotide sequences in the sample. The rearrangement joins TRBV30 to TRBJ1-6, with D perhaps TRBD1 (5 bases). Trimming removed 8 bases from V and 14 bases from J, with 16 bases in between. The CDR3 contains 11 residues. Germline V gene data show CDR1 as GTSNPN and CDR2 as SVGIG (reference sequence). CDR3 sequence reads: CAGGIGSTLHF. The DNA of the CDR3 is TGTGCCGGGGGGATTGGTTCGACCCTCCACTTT. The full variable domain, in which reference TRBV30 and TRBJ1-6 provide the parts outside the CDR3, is SQTIHQWPATLVQPVGSPLSLECTVEGTSNPNLYWYRQAAGRGLQLLFYSVGIGQISSEVPQNLSASRPQDRQFILSSKKLLLSDSGFYLCAGGIGSTLHFGNGTRLTVT.

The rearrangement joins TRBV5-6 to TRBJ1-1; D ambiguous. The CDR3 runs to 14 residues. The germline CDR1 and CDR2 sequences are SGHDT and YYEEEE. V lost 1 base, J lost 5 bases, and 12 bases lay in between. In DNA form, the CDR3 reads TGTGCCAGCAGCTTGCCCCGGAGTATTACTGAAGCTTTCTTT. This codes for CASSLPRSITEAFF.

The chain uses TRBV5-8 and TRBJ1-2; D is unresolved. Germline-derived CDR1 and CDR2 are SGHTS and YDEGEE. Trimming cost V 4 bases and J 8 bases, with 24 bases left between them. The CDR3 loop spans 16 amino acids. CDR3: CASSPYTAGRARGYTF. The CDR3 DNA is TGTGCCAGCAGCCCCTACACCGCGGGCCGGGCACGAGGCTACACCTTC.

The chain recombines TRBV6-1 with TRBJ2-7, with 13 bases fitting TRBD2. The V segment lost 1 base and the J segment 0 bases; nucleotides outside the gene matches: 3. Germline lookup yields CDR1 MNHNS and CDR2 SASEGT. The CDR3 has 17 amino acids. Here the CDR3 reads CASSEGTSGGFSYEQYF. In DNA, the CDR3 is TGTGCCAGCAGTGAAGGGACTAGCGGGGGATTCTCCTACGAGCAGTACTTC.

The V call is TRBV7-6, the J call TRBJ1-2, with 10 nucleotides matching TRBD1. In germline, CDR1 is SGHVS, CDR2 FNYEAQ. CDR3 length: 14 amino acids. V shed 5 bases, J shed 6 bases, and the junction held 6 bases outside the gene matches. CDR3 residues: CASSNPGQGHGYTF. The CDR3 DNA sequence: TGTGCCAGCAGCAACCCGGGACAGGGGCATGGCTACACCTTC.

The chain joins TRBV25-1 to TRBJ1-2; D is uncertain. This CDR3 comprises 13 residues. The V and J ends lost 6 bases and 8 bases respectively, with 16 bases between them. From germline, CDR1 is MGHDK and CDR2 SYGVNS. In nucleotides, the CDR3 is TGTGCCAGCAGCTTAGATTCTTGGTGGGGCTACACCTTC. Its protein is CASSLDSWWGYTF.

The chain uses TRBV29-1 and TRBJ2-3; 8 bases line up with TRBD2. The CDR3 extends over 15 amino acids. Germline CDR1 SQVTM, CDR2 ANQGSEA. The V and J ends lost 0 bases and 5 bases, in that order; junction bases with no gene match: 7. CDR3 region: CSVEDPGGARDTQYF. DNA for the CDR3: TGCAGCGTTGAAGACCCCGGGGGGGCCAGAGATACGCAGTATTTT.

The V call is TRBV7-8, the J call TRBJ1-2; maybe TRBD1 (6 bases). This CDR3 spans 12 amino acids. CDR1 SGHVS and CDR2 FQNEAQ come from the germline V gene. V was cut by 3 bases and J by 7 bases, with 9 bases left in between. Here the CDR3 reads CASSLAGVGYTF. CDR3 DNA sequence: TGTGCCAGCAGCTTGGCAGGGGTTGGCTACACCTTC.

CDR3 nucleotides: TGCGCCAGCAGCCAAGATGGGCGGGGGCCCTACGAGCAGTACTTC. Protein product: CASSQDGRGPYEQYF. The rearrangement joins TRBV4-1 to TRBJ2-7, with D possibly being TRBD2 (7 bases). The V and J ends lost 0 bases and 2 bases respectively, with 11 bases between them. CDR3 length: 15 amino acids. Germline-derived CDR1 and CDR2 are MGHRA and YSYEKL.

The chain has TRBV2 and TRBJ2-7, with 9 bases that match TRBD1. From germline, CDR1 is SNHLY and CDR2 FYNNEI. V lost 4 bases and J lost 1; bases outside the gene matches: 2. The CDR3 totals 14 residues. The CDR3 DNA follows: TGTGCCAGCAGTGCCGGGACAGGGTCCTACGAGCAGTACTTC. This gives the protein CASSAGTGSYEQYF.

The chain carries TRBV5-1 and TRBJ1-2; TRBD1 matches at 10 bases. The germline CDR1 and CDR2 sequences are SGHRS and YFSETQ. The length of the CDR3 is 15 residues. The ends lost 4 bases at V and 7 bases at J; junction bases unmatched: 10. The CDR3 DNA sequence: TGCGCCAGCAGCGGGACAGGGGCAACGGGGCCTGGCTACACCTTC. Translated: CASSGTGATGPGYTF.

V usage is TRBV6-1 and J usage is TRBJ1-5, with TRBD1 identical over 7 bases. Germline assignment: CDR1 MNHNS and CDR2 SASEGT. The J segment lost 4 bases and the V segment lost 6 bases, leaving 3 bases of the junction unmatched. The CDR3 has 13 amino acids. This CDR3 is CASRGTVNQPQHF. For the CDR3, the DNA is TGTGCCAGCAGAGGGACAGTTAATCAGCCCCAGCATTTT.

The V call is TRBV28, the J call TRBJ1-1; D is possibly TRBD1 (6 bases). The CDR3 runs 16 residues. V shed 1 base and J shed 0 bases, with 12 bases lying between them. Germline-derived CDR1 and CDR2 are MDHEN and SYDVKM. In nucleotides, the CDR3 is TGTGCCAGCAGTTTATCAGGGGCGCCCATGAACACTGAAGCTTTCTTT. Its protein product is CASSLSGAPMNTEAFF.

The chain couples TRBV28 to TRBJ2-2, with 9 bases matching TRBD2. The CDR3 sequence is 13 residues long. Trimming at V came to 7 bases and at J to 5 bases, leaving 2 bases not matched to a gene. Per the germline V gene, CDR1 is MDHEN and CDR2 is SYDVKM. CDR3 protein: CASTLAGTGELFF. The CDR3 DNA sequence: TGTGCCAGCACGCTAGCGGGGACCGGGGAGCTGTTTTTT. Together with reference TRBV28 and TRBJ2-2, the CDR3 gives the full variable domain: DVKVTQSSRYLVKRTGEKVFLECVQDMDHENMFWYRQDPGLGLRLIYFSYDVKMKEKGDIPEGYSVSREKKERFSLILESASTNQTSMYLCASTLAGTGELFFGEGSRLTVL.

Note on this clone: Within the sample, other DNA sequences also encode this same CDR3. CDR3 DNA: TGTGCCAGCAGCCCCGAACGGGGGGCAGGGCCCTCACCCCTCCACTTT. This codes for CASSPERGAGPSPLHF. The V and J genes are TRBV7-9 and TRBJ1-6; weak D call: TRBD1 (6 bases). The CDR3 contains 16 residues. Trimming cost V 5 bases and J 10 bases, with 21 bases left between them. Germline V gene sequence: CDR1 SEHNR, CDR2 FQNEAQ (reference sequence).

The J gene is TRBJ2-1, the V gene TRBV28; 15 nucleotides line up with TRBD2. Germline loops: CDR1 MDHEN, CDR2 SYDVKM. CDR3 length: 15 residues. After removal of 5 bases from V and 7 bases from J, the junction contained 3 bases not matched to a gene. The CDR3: CASSGLAGGVNEQFF. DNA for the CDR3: TGTGCCAGCAGTGGACTAGCGGGAGGGGTGAATGAGCAGTTCTTC. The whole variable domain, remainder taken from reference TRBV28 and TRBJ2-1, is DVKVTQSSRYLVKRTGEKVFLECVQDMDHENMFWYRQDPGLGLRLIYFSYDVKMKEKGDIPEGYSVSREKKERFSLILESASTNQTSMYLCASSGLAGGVNEQFFGPGTRLTVL.

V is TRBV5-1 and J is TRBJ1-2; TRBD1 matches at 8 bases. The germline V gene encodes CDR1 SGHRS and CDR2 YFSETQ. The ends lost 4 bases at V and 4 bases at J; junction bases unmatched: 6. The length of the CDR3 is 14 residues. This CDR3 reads CASSPGDRSYGYTF. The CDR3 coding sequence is TGCGCCAGCAGCCCCGGGGACAGGAGCTATGGCTACACCTTC.

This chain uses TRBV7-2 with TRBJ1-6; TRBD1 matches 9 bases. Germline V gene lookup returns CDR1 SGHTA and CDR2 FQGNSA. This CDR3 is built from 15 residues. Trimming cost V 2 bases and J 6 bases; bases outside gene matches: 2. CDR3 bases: TGTGCCAGCAGCTTAATACAGGGGGCTAATTCACCCCTCCACTTT. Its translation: CASSLIQGANSPLHF.

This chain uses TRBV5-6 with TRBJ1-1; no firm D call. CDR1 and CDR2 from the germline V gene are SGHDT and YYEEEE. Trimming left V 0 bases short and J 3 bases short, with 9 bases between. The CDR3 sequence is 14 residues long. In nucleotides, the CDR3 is TGTGCCAGCAGCTTGGAACAGCGGCACACTGAAGCTTTCTTT. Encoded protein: CASSLEQRHTEAFF.

CDR3 coding DNA: TGTGCCAGCAGTTTATCGCAGGGGCTATCTCCCTACGAGCAGTACTTC. It translates to CASSLSQGLSPYEQYF. The chain recombines TRBV27 with TRBJ2-7; possible D gene TRBD1, 6 bases. This CDR3 is 16 amino acids long. Germline CDR1 MNHEY, CDR2 SMNVEV (reference sequence). Trimming cost V 0 bases and J 2 bases, with 14 bases left between them.

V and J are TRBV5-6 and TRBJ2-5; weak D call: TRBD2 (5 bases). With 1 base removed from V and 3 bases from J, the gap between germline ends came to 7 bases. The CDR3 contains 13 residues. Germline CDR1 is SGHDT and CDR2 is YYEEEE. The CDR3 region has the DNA TGTGCCAGCAGCTTGTCCGGGGAAGAGACCCAGTACTTC. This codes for CASSLSGEETQYF.

CDR3 residues: CASSWTANSPLHF. The CDR3 bases are TGCGCCAGCTCATGGACAGCGAATTCACCCCTCCACTTT. J is TRBJ1-6 and V is TRBV10-1, with D possibly matching TRBD1 (6 bases). This CDR3 spans 13 amino acids. The germline V gene has CDR1 WNHNN and CDR2 SYGVQD (reference sequence). V lost 8 bases and J lost 7, with 12 bases in between.